Shown below are 14 T cell receptor beta chains from a single sample sequenced in a study of T cells in localized non-small cell lung cancer. The method was immunoSEQ multiplex PCR; TCRdb's version includes in-frame clones alone and lacks a portion of them. The sample has approximately 5,400 clones, around 85% seen once. This specimen consisted of PBMCs, obtained before any cancer treatment. These TCRs come from a woman aged 40 to 75 with stage II lung adenocarcinoma.

The chain uses TRBV27 and TRBJ1-2; TRBD1 aligns across 9 bases. This CDR3 contains 16 residues. Trimming removed 2 bases from V and 0 bases from J; junction bases left unmatched: 4. Germline V lookup: CDR1 MNHEY, CDR2 SMNVEV (reference sequence). This CDR3 reads CASSLARQGANYGYTF. DNA of the CDR3: TGTGCCAGCAGTTTAGCCAGACAGGGGGCTAACTATGGCTACACCTTC.

This rearrangement joins TRBV28 to TRBJ2-3, with D unclear. With 5 bases removed from V and 0 bases from J, the gap between germline ends came to 15 bases. Germline values: CDR1 MDHEN, CDR2 SYDVKM. The CDR3 has 16 residues. The CDR3 nucleotides read TGTGCCAGCAGTCCCAACCCGCATTCTAGCACAGATACGCAGTATTTT. It yields the protein CASSPNPHSSTDTQYF.

The V gene is TRBV19, the J gene TRBJ1-1, with D hard to call. The CDR3 is 13 residues long. V was trimmed by 8 bases and J by 0 bases, leaving 10 bases between them. Germline V gene data show CDR1 as LNHDA and CDR2 as SQIVND (reference sequence). For the CDR3, the DNA is TGTGCCAGTGGCACCCAGCTGAACACTGAAGCTTTCTTT. It translates to CASGTQLNTEAFF.

The chain is built from TRBV30 and TRBJ2-7; D possibly matches TRBD1 or TRBD2 (5 bases each). The germline V and J ends were trimmed by 4 bases and 3 bases, with 10 bases remaining between them. Germline CDR1 reads GTSNPN; CDR2 reads SVGIG (reference sequence). The length of the CDR3 is 12 residues. The CDR3 protein is CAWKGSDYEQYF. As DNA, the CDR3 is TGTGCCTGGAAGGGGAGTGACTACGAGCAGTACTTC.

The V call is TRBV7-6, the J call TRBJ2-7; D is unresolved. CDR1 and CDR2 from the germline V gene are SGHVS and FNYEAQ. This CDR3 has 13 amino acids. V was pared by 3 bases and J by 3 bases, with 9 bases between. Here the CDR3 reads CASSFAGHYEQYF. In DNA, the CDR3 is TGTGCCAGCAGCTTTGCCGGGCACTACGAGCAGTACTTC.

The CDR3 sequence is CASSPSGLAGVPLYNEQFF. Written as DNA, the CDR3 is TGTGCCAGCAGCCCCTCAGGACTAGCGGGCGTCCCTTTATACAATGAGCAGTTCTTC. The chain has TRBV28 and TRBJ2-1, with 11 nucleotides matching TRBD2. Germline V gene data show CDR1 as MDHEN and CDR2 as SYDVKM. The trim removed 6 bases at V and 4 bases at J, leaving 17 bases unmatched. The CDR3 is 19 amino acids.

The CDR3 DNA reads as TGTGCCAGCAGTTACTCGGATGACGGGACAGGTGGTGAGCAGTACTTC. Translated, it gives CASSYSDDGTGGEQYF. The chain carries TRBV6-6 and TRBJ2-7; 8 positions match TRBD1. The CDR3 consists of 16 residues. V was pared by 0 bases and J by 7 bases, with 11 bases of the junction left unmatched. The germline CDR1 and CDR2 sequences are MNHNY and SVGAGI (reference sequence).

Written as DNA, the CDR3 is TGTGCCAGCAGCGCACAGGGGGCGCTTTATGGTGGGGCCAACGTCCTGACTTTC. Protein sequence: CASSAQGALYGGANVLTF. This sequence joins TRBV2 and TRBJ2-6; TRBD1 aligns across 9 bases. This CDR3 is built from 18 residues. The J segment lost 3 bases and the V segment lost 6 bases, leaving 12 bases of the junction unmatched. Germline assignment: CDR1 SNHLY and CDR2 FYNNEI.

The V gene is TRBV6-6, the J gene TRBJ2-3, with a weak D call TRBD2 (5 bases). Trimming took 2 bases from V and 0 from J, leaving 6 bases between them. The germline CDR1 and CDR2 sequences are MNHNY and SVGAGI (reference sequence). CDR3 size: 14 residues. The CDR3, as DNA: TGTGCCAGCAGTTACGGGAGCAGCACAGATACGCAGTATTTT. It yields the protein CASSYGSSTDTQYF.

This chain connects TRBV2 to TRBJ1-5; 8 nucleotides align to TRBD1. The germline CDR1 and CDR2 sequences are SNHLY and FYNNEI. This CDR3 has 15 amino acids. V lost 5 bases to trimming and J lost 7 bases; unmatched junction nucleotides: 10. The CDR3, as DNA: TGTGCCAGCAGTCGAAGGACAGGGTCGGCACAGCCCCAGCATTTT. Translated: CASSRRTGSAQPQHF.

This chain links TRBV6-1 with TRBJ1-3; a possible D gene is TRBD1 (5 bases). CDR3 length equals 16 residues. Germline-derived CDR1 and CDR2 are MNHNS and SASEGT. Trimming removed 3 bases at V and 0 bases at J, with 12 bases between. This CDR3 is CASSEAWGFSGNTIYF. For the CDR3, the DNA is TGTGCCAGCAGTGAGGCCTGGGGGTTCTCTGGAAACACCATATATTTT.

J is TRBJ1-1 and V is TRBV20-1, with D hard to call. The CDR3 covers 11 residues. Germline V CDR1 and CDR2: DFQATT, SNEGSKA (reference sequence). V gave up 1 base and J gave up 6 bases, with 6 bases separating them. CDR3 bases: TGCAGTGCTAGAGTGCAGGCTGAAGCTTTCTTT. Translating it yields CSARVQAEAFF.

The CDR3 region is CAWSPGGAPSLRADTQYF. The DNA for the CDR3 is TGTGCCTGGAGTCCTGGGGGGGCCCCCAGCCTACGGGCAGATACGCAGTATTTT. V gene TRBV30 combines with J gene TRBJ2-3, with D possibly TRBD2 on 7 matching bases. V was cut by 2 bases and J by 4 bases, with 25 bases left in between. CDR1 is GTSNPN and CDR2 is SVGIG in the germline V gene (reference sequence). There are 18 residues in the CDR3.

The J gene is TRBJ2-3, the V gene TRBV20-1; D is ambiguous. This CDR3 contains 11 residues. The germline V gene has CDR1 DFQATT and CDR2 SNEGSKA (reference sequence). V was cut by 1 base and J by 7 bases, with 6 bases left in between. CDR3 sequence: CSARVGHTQYF. Here the CDR3 DNA reads TGCAGTGCTAGAGTAGGTCATACGCAGTATTTT.